What follows describes a single T cell receptor beta chain. The antigen this receptor binds is unknown. Qualities for individual bases were not recorded, and no much larger clone is one base off. The sample comes from a study of cytomegalovirus exposure and HLA in healthy donors (dated by TCRdb to the late 2010s). About the full investigation: In an earlier analysis of some 550 of the donors, about 260 Gb of sequence data and 95 million to 130 million unique TCR beta sequences from roughly 200 million T cells were reported. Roughly 300 gigabases of sequencing data and tens of millions of unique TCR sequences were included in an early release covering around 650 HLA-typed donors. Of the 300 to 500 genotyped donors, approximately 81% were placed in the genetic ancestry cluster associated with self-reported Caucasian donors. The study aimed to test whether cataloging public T cell receptors could reveal signatures of past pathogen exposure. Using immunosequencing, the study profiled T cell repertoires from around 680 subjects and related those repertoires to cytomegalovirus serostatus. Besides the first cohort of roughly 660 subjects, a separate validation cohort made up of roughly 130 different subjects was used. To predict cytomegalovirus infection status, the study combined high-throughput TCR immunosequencing, statistical association of individual TCRs with disease status, and machine learning. To study patterns of TCR occurrence, a later analysis re-analyzed previously published TCR beta repertoires from several hundred donors and added high-resolution HLA genotyping. Rather than drawing on any new phenotypic data, the later analysis identified candidate immune exposures from TCR beta sequences and the way those sequences occurred across donors. An earlier analysis of a few hundred of the donors applied high-throughput TCR beta sequencing to assess whether each TCR beta V gene segment acted as functional or pseudogenic. Donor age, sex, ethnicity and CMV serostatus were compiled together with the repertoire data. In a later genetic analysis, genome-wide SNP genotypes for about 55% of the roughly 670 donors were used, and that subset was treated as a discovery cohort. Every repertoire in the discovery cohort had been generated on one and the same sequencing platform. HLA typing covered class I and class II loci at four-digit resolution. Typing coverage varied by locus: roughly 629-630 donors for A, B, C, DRB1 and DQB1; roughly 510 for DQA1; more than 600 for DPA1; roughly 450 for DPB1. Four to six DR-DQ haplotypes were handled as single units for association and clustering, since linkage in the cohort was strong. Among roughly 400 genotyped donors of the cohort, an average of roughly 230,000 unique TCR beta nucleotide sequences was sequenced per donor, of which about 18% were non-productive.

What the study reported, not specific to this receptor: In this cohort, only TCR beta chains were sequenced, and detectable features were limited by the absence of alpha or paired-chain data. Specific HLA alleles were associated with about 17,000 TCR beta sequences at a false discovery rate of 0.05 in a later analysis. The presence/absence analyses assumed that sequencing depth was roughly uniform across donors, and that assumption may not be true. Three of the identified cytomegalovirus-associated TCR beta chains were confirmed in vitro to be specific for cytomegalovirus antigens. Because counts were too low, under 20 rarely observed V segments, including chromosome 9 orphons, were left out of the earlier analysis of over 550 of the donors. In an earlier analysis of over 550 of the donors, most TCR beta V segments were observed in productive rearrangements about 90% or about 30% of the time, broadly matching IMGT annotations. Immune exposure information for the cohort was limited to CMV serostatus. A total of fewer than 200 TCR beta chains were listed by the study as associated with cytomegalovirus. A cluster of highly shared sequence variants was judged likely to represent a technical artifact of the sequencing pipeline. Some IMGT-functional V segments, including TRBV6-2 and TRBV6-3, could not be told apart with the 87-base-pair reads, so those segments were excluded. In a later analysis, TCR association rates were found to vary across HLA loci, with the most associated TCRs seen for DRB1 alleles and the fewest for HLA-C alleles. Compared with equally common non-associated chains, HLA-associated TCR beta chains in a later analysis were more clonally expanded and had lower generation probabilities. A further reported finding was that TCR beta sequences accurately predicted the HLA-A and HLA-B alleles for most subjects in the first cohort. According to the authors, the approach could potentially be generalized to other disease states and immunological phenotypes. Several of the top co-occurrence clusters appeared to be linked to parvovirus B19, influenza, CMV and Epstein-Barr virus, according to a later analysis. In a later genetic analysis, a missense DCLRE1C variant was associated with V-gene and J-gene trimming of TCR beta chains, and the association was replicated in an independent cohort. Compared with the roughly 720-donor mean, donors in an Asian-associated ancestry cluster had fewer N-insertions in productive TCRs, according to a later genetic analysis. A later analysis found that most CMV-associated TCR beta chains appeared HLA-restricted, with HLA associations seemingly driven largely by CMV exposure. Strong co-occurrence of HLA alleles, especially DR and DQ, made assigning TCR associations to individual alleles difficult. Because HLA typing was unavailable for some donors at each locus, only the typed subset was used in association tests. Linkage disequilibrium might explain the correlated functional status among segregating V segments, but an unknown experimental factor could not be ruled out. Most TCR sequences were observed very rarely across donors, whereas some public TCRs were present in many individuals. Cytomegalovirus status was reported to be diagnosed by the classifier with high specificity and sensitivity in both the original and validation cohorts.

The germline V gene specifies MNHNS as CDR1 and SASEGT as CDR2. Measured from the cysteine to the phenylalanine, the CDR3 is 16 residues long. Only CDR3 DNA is held: 48 bases, read in frame from base 1. Cut back by 2 bases and 0 bases, the V and J ends lie 11 bases apart. The library relied on the immunoSEQ multiplex PCR assay. For the multiplex PCR, a mixture combining 60 forward primers for TCR Vbeta segments and 13 reverse primers for TCR Jbeta segments was used. The CDR3 region of rearranged TCR beta genes was amplified from genomic DNA by a multiplex PCR assay. The amplified TCR beta libraries were sequenced on the Illumina HiSeq System as 87-base-pair reads. Per the original workflow: Across the 600 to 700 repertoires, a later analysis counted some 80 million unique TCR beta chains, roughly 11 million of which were shared by at least two donors. A nearest-neighbor algorithm error-corrected the raw reads and collapsed the reads into unique sequences, merging closely related sequences to remove PCR and sequencing errors. V, D and J gene segments were assigned by aligning CDR3 sequences to IMGT reference sequences. For a sequence to be retained, a match of at least six nucleotides was required to both a V gene segment and a J gene segment. A rearrangement counted as productive if the CDR3 had no stop codons and remained in frame with V and J, and every other rearrangement counted as non-productive. Following IMGT convention, CDR3 was defined as the stretch from the second conserved V-encoded cysteine up to the conserved J-encoded phenylalanine. In an earlier analysis of roughly 610 of the donors, sequences lacking an unambiguous match to a single V gene segment were excluded. In an earlier analysis of 450 to 700 of the donors, V segments were called functional above 56.7% productive rearrangements and were called segregating when the between-donor standard deviation exceeded 5%. To diagnose cytomegalovirus status from the catalog of TCR beta chain sequences, a statistical classification framework was built. In a later analysis, V and J genes were assigned by comparing TCR nucleotide sequences against IMGT/GENE-DB human TR gene sequences. Using the TCRdist pipeline, a later analysis assigned CDR3 sequences along with most-parsimonious VDJ recombination scenarios. In a later analysis, every TCR beta chain was defined by the combination of its CDR3 amino acid sequence and its V-gene family, and reads without a unique V-gene family were dropped. To address suspected cross-contamination and a sequencing artifact, a later analysis removed roughly 580 highly shared, low-generation-probability nucleotide sequences. For each public chain, a later analysis derived a clonal expansion index from normalized ranks of inferred template counts within each repertoire. In a later analysis, generation probabilities were computed with a VDJ recombination model fitted to out-of-frame rearrangements, and the resulting probabilities were checked against IGoR. A later analysis scored TCR-TCR, TCR-HLA and TCR-CMV co-occurrence with hypergeometric tests, applying a repertoire-size bias correction to TCR pairs. A later analysis estimated false discovery rates by permuting HLA or CMV assignments 20 times. In a later analysis, co-occurring TCRs were grouped using DBSCAN, with TCRdist sequence similarity added in when clustering inside HLA-allele-positive subsets. For co-occurrence clustering, repertoires with fewer than 30,000 or more than 120,000 public chains were excluded, along with roughly 5 repertoires with anomalous nucleotide sharing. TCRdb's version of the immuneACCESS table is confined to in-frame rearrangements and falls short of the full clone set. An unresolved V gene accounts for under half of the shortfall where checked; the remainder is of unknown origin. V, J and clone size derive from that table, while D and trimming were established from the DNA sequence. This sample holds 170,000 or so clones; 84% were observed only once. 4.8% of the sample is in the top ten clones.

The cohort was made up of roughly 670 healthy bone marrow donors. At the time of sampling, all cohort members were nominally healthy, though unrecorded immune exposures were likely present. The donor was CMV seropositive and belonged to the group of 270 or so seropositive cohort members. A peripheral blood sample was collected from each donor, and TCR beta sequencing was performed on peripheral blood mononuclear cells. The Qiagen DNeasy Blood Extraction Kit was used to extract genomic DNA from the blood cell samples. Sequencing input: PBMCs. This TCR was recovered from a girl between 10 and 17 years old in good health and CMV-seropositive. The chain is assembled from TRBV6-1 and TRBJ1-3, with the D gene call left open. The nucleotide sequence is TGTGCCAGCAGTGAAAGAGGATCGGACTCTGGAAACACCATATATTTT. It codes for CASSERGSDSGNTIYF.